One sample yielded the 12 T cell receptor beta chains listed below, sequenced in a study of cytomegalovirus exposure and HLA in healthy donors. The PCR had 60 Vbeta and 13 Jbeta primers. Sequencing was performed with immunoSEQ multiplex PCR; in TCRdb, only in-frame clones are kept and a portion is missing. The table shows approximately 90,000 clones, with around 75% occurring only once. Sequenced material: PBMCs. These receptors all stem from a man aged 35-49 years in good health and CMV-seronegative.

This chain joins TRBV11-2 and TRBJ2-1; D is possibly TRBD2 (5 bases). Trimming took off 5 bases at V and 0 bases at J, with 17 bases between the two ends. This CDR3 is 17 amino acids long. CDR1 is SGHAT and CDR2 is FQNNGV in the germline V gene. DNA for the CDR3: TGTGCCAGCAGCCTGTACACTAGTACAAGCTCCTACAATGAGCAGTTCTTC. Translating gives CASSLYTSTSSYNEQFF.

Only a few counts were recorded for this clone. The chain couples TRBV2 to TRBJ1-1; TRBD1 matches 9 bases. CDR1 is SNHLY and CDR2 is FYNNEI in the germline V gene. The trim removed 8 bases at V and 7 bases at J, leaving 5 bases unmatched. This CDR3 is 12 amino acids long. The CDR3 region has the DNA TGTGCCAGCTCCCGGGACAGGGATGAAGCTTTCTTT. Its protein product is CASSRDRDEAFF.

V usage is TRBV7-8 and J usage is TRBJ1-5, with a tentative D call TRBD1 (6 bases). Germline-derived CDR1 and CDR2 are SGHVS and FQNEAQ. The CDR3 runs 15 residues. Trimming took off 2 bases at V and 6 bases at J, with 14 bases between the two ends. The CDR3 spells CASSLSTGISQPQHF. Written as DNA, the CDR3 is TGTGCCAGCAGCTTATCAACAGGGATTAGTCAGCCCCAGCATTTT. Full variable domain (outside the CDR3, taken from reference TRBV7-8 and TRBJ1-5): GAGVSQSPRYKVAKRGQDVALRCDPISGHVSLFWYQQALGQGPEFLTYFQNEAQLDKSGLPSDRFFAERPEGSVSTLKIQRTQQEDSAVYLCASSLSTGISQPQHFGDGTRLSIL.

V gene TRBV29-1 combines with J gene TRBJ2-5, with a tentative D call TRBD1 (5 bases). CDR1 is SQVTM, CDR2 ANQGSEA, per germline. The CDR3 is 13 residues long. Trimming shortened V by 6 bases and J by 2 bases, and 13 bases separated the two germline ends. The CDR3 sequence: CSVTRQFQETQYF. In DNA, the CDR3 is TGCAGCGTGACAAGACAGTTTCAAGAGACCCAGTACTTC.

This clone was observed a handful of times. The chain carries TRBV7-2 and TRBJ1-5, with 7 bases fitting TRBD1. Germline V gene lookup returns CDR1 SGHTA and CDR2 FQGNSA. The CDR3 is made up of 13 amino acids. J was trimmed by 11 bases and V by 5 bases; bases with no gene match: 9. CDR3 in amino acids: CASSRGTADTQHF. CDR3 bases: TGTGCCAGCAGCCGTGGGACAGCGGACACCCAGCATTTT.

This chain uses TRBV30 with TRBJ2-2; TRBD2 agrees at 11 bases. Germline V CDR1 and CDR2: GTSNPN, SVGIG (reference sequence). The CDR3 spans 17 residues. The V gene end was trimmed by 0 bases and the J gene end by 3 bases; junction bases not matched to a gene: 6. CDR3 coding DNA: TGTGCCTGGAGTGTGTATAGGACTAGCGGGTACACCGGGGAGCTGTTTTTT. Amino acid sequence: CAWSVYRTSGYTGELFF.

The chain has TRBV10-3 and TRBJ2-7, with TRBD1 identical over 11 bases. V trimming: 3 bases; J trimming: 4 bases; junction bases outside the gene matches: 5. Germline V gene sequence: CDR1 ENHRY, CDR2 SYGVKD. The CDR3 runs to 15 residues. The CDR3 spells CAISDGDRGIYEQYF. The CDR3 nucleotides are TGTGCCATCAGTGACGGGGACAGGGGGATTTACGAGCAGTACTTC.

V and J are TRBV4-1 and TRBJ2-7, with 8 bases lining up with TRBD2. Germline V gene lookup returns CDR1 MGHRA and CDR2 YSYEKL. Trimming cost V 0 bases and J 7 bases; bases outside gene matches: 8. The length of the CDR3 is 15 residues. CDR3 nucleotide sequence: TGCGCCAGCAGCCAAGAACTAGCGGCCCTCTTAGAGCAGTACTTC. Its protein product is CASSQELAALLEQYF.

The rearrangement uses TRBV29-1 and TRBJ2-2, with D perhaps matching TRBD1 (6 bases). The germline CDR1 and CDR2 sequences are SQVTM and ANQGSEA. CDR3 length: 15 amino acids. Trimming removed 1 base at V and 4 bases at J, with 13 bases between. The CDR3 DNA is TGCAGCGTTGAAGTAGGGGGAAGAGGCACCGGGGAGCTGTTTTTT. Amino acids: CSVEVGGRGTGELFF.

The rearrangement joins TRBV27 to TRBJ1-2; 10 positions agree with TRBD1. The CDR3 has 14 residues. Trimming at V came to 2 bases and at J to 7 bases, leaving 4 bases not matched to a gene. CDR1 is MNHEY, CDR2 SMNVEV, per germline (reference sequence). DNA for the CDR3: TGTGCCAGCAGTTTAAGACAGGGGGCCAGTGGCTACACCTTC. Protein product: CASSLRQGASGYTF.

The V call is TRBV19, the J call TRBJ1-1; TRBD1 aligns across 8 bases. J gave up 2 bases and V 0 bases, and 5 bases lay outside the gene matches. CDR1 LNHDA and CDR2 SQIVND come from the germline V gene (reference sequence). CDR3 length: 16 amino acids. CDR3 DNA sequence: TGTGCCAGTAGTATAGACCGGGGACAGGTTAACACTGAAGCTTTCTTT. Protein sequence: CASSIDRGQVNTEAFF.

The gene calls are TRBV5-4 and TRBJ2-2, with D possibly being TRBD1 (6 bases). Trimming shortened V by 4 bases and J by 3 bases, and 10 bases separated the two germline ends. There are 14 residues in the CDR3. Germline loops: CDR1 SGHNT, CDR2 YYREEE (reference sequence). CDR3 sequence reads: CASSLGQYTGELFF. In DNA form, the CDR3 reads TGTGCCAGCAGCCTCGGACAGTACACCGGGGAGCTGTTTTTT.